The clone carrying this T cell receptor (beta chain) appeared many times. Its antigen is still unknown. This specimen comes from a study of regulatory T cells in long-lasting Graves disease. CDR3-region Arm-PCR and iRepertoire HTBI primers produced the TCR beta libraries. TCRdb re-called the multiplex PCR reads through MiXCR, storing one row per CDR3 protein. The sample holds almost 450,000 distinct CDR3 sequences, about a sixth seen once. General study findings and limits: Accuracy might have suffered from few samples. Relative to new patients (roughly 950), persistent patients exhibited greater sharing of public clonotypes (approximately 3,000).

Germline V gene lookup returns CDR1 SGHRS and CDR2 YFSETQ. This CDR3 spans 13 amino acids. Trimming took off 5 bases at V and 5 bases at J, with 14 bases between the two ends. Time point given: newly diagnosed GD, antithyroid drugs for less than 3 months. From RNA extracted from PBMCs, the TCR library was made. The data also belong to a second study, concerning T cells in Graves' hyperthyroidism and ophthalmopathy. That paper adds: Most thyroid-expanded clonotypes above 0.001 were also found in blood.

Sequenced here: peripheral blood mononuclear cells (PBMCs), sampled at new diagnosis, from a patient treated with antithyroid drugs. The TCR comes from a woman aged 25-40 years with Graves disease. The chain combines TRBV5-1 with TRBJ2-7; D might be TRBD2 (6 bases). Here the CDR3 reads CASSWSGVNEQYF. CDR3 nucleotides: TGCGCCAGCAGTTGGTCGGGAGTCAACGAGCAGTACTTC.